This TCR beta chain comes out of a study of blood T cell repertoires in COVID-19. Whole-study context: Acute-phase and convalescent COVID-19 samples originated in the United States, Italy and Spain. PBMCs, B-cell-depleted T cells, or T cells were the source of the cDNA or gDNA that made up the material.

The CDR3 contains 14 residues. Germline loops: CDR1 DFQATT, CDR2 SNEGSKA (reference sequence). V lost 3 bases, J lost 5 bases, and 11 bases lay in between. Seattle researchers signed up patients amid active infection and tracked them longitudinally. The method was immunoSEQ multiplex PCR; TCRdb's version includes in-frame clones alone and lacks a portion of them. The table shows hundreds of thousands of clones, with roughly 89% occurring only once. The sequenced sample consisted of peripheral blood. The chain carries TRBV20-1 and TRBJ1-6, with D perhaps matching TRBD1 (6 bases). This sequence originates from a man aged 18 to 30 with COVID-19, enrolled during active disease. The CDR3 protein is CSASPGTNNSPLHF. CDR3 in DNA: TGCAGTGCTAGTCCTGGGACAAATAATTCACCCCTCCACTTT.